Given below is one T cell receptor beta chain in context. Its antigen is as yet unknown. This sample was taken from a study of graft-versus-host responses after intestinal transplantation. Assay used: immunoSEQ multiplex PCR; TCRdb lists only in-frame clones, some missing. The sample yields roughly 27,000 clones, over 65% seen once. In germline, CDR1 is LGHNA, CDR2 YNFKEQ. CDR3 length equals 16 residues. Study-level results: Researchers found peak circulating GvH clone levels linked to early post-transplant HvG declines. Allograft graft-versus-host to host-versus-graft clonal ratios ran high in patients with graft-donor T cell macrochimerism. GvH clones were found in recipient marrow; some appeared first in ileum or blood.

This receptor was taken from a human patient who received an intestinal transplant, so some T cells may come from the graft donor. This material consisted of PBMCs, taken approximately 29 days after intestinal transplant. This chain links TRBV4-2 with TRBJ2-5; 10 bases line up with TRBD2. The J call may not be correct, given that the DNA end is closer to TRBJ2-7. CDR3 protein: CASSQDGASGGYEQYF. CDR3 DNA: TGTGCCAGCAGCCAAGATGGGGCTAGCGGGGGCTACGAGCAGTACTTC.